Listed below are T cell receptor beta chains from one sample, sequenced in a study of blood T cell repertoires in COVID-19. Produced via immunoSEQ multiplex PCR; TCRdb's table is partial and in-frame only. The sample has about 230,000 clones; about 87% are singletons. Specimen: PBMCs or T cells enriched from blood (not recorded which). The origin of the receptors is a woman in her forties with acute COVID-19. The CDR3 runs from the conserved cysteine through the conserved F or W. Each record gives: V gene, D gene, J gene, clone size, CDR3 protein, CDR3 DNA. D genes are given only for firm matches. A row's size may be missing; if present it is once, few, many or a size class.

V: TRBV19
D: NA
J: TRBJ2-1
size: NA
CDR3: CASSALSSGNEQFF
DNA: TGTGCCAGTAGTGCCCTTAGTTCTGGCAATGAGCAGTTCTTC

V: TRBV19
D: TRBD1
J: TRBJ1-5
size: NA
CDR3: CASSTTGGDQPQHF
DNA: TGTGCCAGTAGTACTACAGGGGGCGATCAGCCCCAGCATTTT

V: TRBV29-1
D: NA
J: TRBJ1-2
size: NA
CDR3: CSVVGGDSVYGYTF
DNA: TGCAGCGTGGTAGGGGGGGACTCTGTCTATGGCTACACCTTC

V: TRBV2
D: NA
J: TRBJ2-2
size: NA
CDR3: CAGGTANTGELFF
DNA: TGTGCCGGAGGGACAGCGAACACCGGGGAGCTGTTTTTT

V: TRBV2
D: NA
J: TRBJ1-2
size: NA
CDR3: CASSGLQGRNYGYTF
DNA: TGTGCCAGCAGTGGGCTACAGGGCCGTAACTATGGCTACACCTTC

V: TRBV11-2
D: NA
J: TRBJ1-4
size: NA
CDR3: CASSPNVGNEKLFF
DNA: TGTGCCAGCAGCCCCAATGTTGGCAATGAAAAACTGTTTTTT

V: TRBV18
D: TRBD1
J: TRBJ1-5
size: NA
CDR3: CASSPSRDRGRQPQHF
DNA: TGTGCCAGCTCACCGTCCCGGGACAGGGGCCGGCAGCCCCAGCATTTT

V: TRBV30
D: TRBD1
J: TRBJ1-1
size: NA
CDR3: CAWRRVDTGVNTEAFF
DNA: TGTGCCTGGAGGAGGGTTGATACAGGGGTGAACACTGAAGCTTTCTTT

V: TRBV1
D: NA
J: TRBJ2-3
size: once
CDR3: CTSSPGTDTQYF
DNA: TGCACCAGCTCTCCTGGCACAGATACGCAGTATTTT

V: TRBV24-1
D: TRBD1
J: TRBJ1-2
size: once
CDR3: CATSDLTGGNGYTF
DNA: TGTGCCACCAGTGATTTGACAGGGGGAAATGGCTACACCTTC

V: TRBV7-9
D: NA
J: TRBJ1-5
size: NA
CDR3: CASSPGGTQPQHF
DNA: TGTGCCAGCAGCCCGGGCGGGACTCAGCCCCAGCATTTT

V: TRBV29-1
D: NA
J: TRBJ2-1
size: NA
CDR3: CSVSISGYNEQFF
DNA: TGCAGCGTGTCTATTAGCGGCTACAATGAGCAGTTCTTC

V: TRBV19
D: TRBD1
J: TRBJ2-7
size: few
CDR3: CASSIGGQGTYEQYF
DNA: TGTGCCAGTAGTATAGGAGGACAGGGGACCTACGAGCAGTACTTC

V: TRBV19
D: TRBD1
J: TRBJ2-2
size: NA
CDR3: CASRNDRGLGYTGELFF
DNA: TGTGCCAGTAGGAACGACAGGGGGCTCGGTTACACCGGGGAGCTGTTTTTT

V: TRBV24-1
D: NA
J: TRBJ2-1
size: NA
CDR3: CATSDSGQGEQFF
DNA: TGTGCCACCAGTGATTCCGGACAAGGCGAGCAGTTCTTC

V: TRBV3-1/TRBV3-2
D: TRBD2
J: TRBJ2-4
size: NA
CDR3: CASSQVTSGGKNIQYF
DNA: TGTGCCAGCAGCCAAGTGACTAGCGGGGGCAAAAACATTCAGTACTTC

V: TRBV19
D: TRBD1
J: TRBJ1-5
size: NA
CDR3: CASSKGSGGFNQPQHF
DNA: TGTGCCAGTAGCAAGGGATCAGGGGGCTTCAATCAGCCCCAGCATTTT

V: TRBV24-1
D: TRBD2
J: TRBJ2-1
size: NA
CDR3: CATSEGLAGHYNEQFF
DNA: TGTGCCACCAGTGAGGGACTAGCGGGGCACTACAATGAGCAGTTCTTC

V: TRBV7-7
D: NA
J: TRBJ2-5
size: NA
CDR3: CVSSRRVSSGETQYF
DNA: TGTGTCAGCAGCCGCCGGGTCTCTTCAGGGGAGACCCAGTACTTC

V: TRBV7-6
D: NA
J: TRBJ1-5
size: NA
CDR3: CASSQGAGPQHF
DNA: TGTGCCAGCAGCCAAGGGGCCGGGCCCCAGCATTTT

V: TRBV5-1
D: NA
J: TRBJ2-5
size: NA
CDR3: CASSLQGQQETQYF
DNA: TGCGCCAGCAGCTTGCAGGGCCAACAAGAGACCCAGTACTTC

V: TRBV30
D: NA
J: TRBJ2-7
size: NA
CDR3: CAWRQGTHEQYF
DNA: TGTGCCTGGAGGCAGGGAACCCACGAGCAGTACTTC

V: TRBV11-3
D: NA
J: TRBJ1-4
size: NA
CDR3: CASSLTATNEKLFF
DNA: TGTGCCAGCAGCTTGACAGCAACTAATGAAAAACTGTTTTTT

V: TRBV6-5
D: NA
J: TRBJ2-2
size: NA
CDR3: CASSYSNSPNTGELFF
DNA: TGTGCCAGCAGTTACTCGAACAGTCCGAACACCGGGGAGCTGTTTTTT

V: TRBV5-6
D: TRBD1
J: TRBJ1-3
size: once
CDR3: CASSLGTGSAGNTIYF
DNA: TGTGCCAGCAGCCTTGGGACAGGGTCCGCTGGAAACACCATATATTTT

V: TRBV19
D: NA
J: TRBJ1-2
size: NA
CDR3: CASSIVWTPLYGYTF
DNA: TGTGCCAGTAGTATAGTTTGGACTCCGCTCTATGGCTACACCTTC

V: TRBV27
D: TRBD2
J: TRBJ2-1
size: NA
CDR3: CASSPTHASGITVRQFF
DNA: TGTGCCAGCAGTCCCACACACGCTAGCGGGATAACTGTTCGGCAGTTCTTC

V: TRBV7-9
D: NA
J: TRBJ2-2
size: NA
CDR3: CASSLEVGELFF
DNA: TGTGCCAGCAGCCTGGAGGTCGGGGAGCTGTTTTTT

V: TRBV2
D: TRBD2
J: TRBJ2-5
size: NA
CDR3: CAGSSGEQETQYF
DNA: TGTGCCGGGTCTAGCGGGGAGCAAGAGACCCAGTACTTC

V: TRBV6-2/TRBV6-3
D: NA
J: TRBJ1-4
size: NA
CDR3: CASSYLPYRVGSEKLFF
DNA: TGTGCCAGCAGTTACCTCCCGTACAGGGTTGGAAGTGAAAAACTGTTTTTT

V: TRBV5-1
D: TRBD1
J: TRBJ1-6
size: NA
CDR3: CASRTTGPDNSPLHF
DNA: TGCGCCAGCAGGACGACAGGGCCCGATAATTCACCCCTCCACTTT

V: TRBV10-3
D: NA
J: TRBJ2-4
size: NA
CDR3: CAISLDGSARPQYF
DNA: TGTGCCATCAGCTTAGACGGGAGCGCTCGTCCCCAGTACTTC

V: TRBV19
D: TRBD2
J: TRBJ2-2
size: NA
CDR3: CASSGGGKTSGRAGNTGELFF
DNA: TGTGCCAGTAGTGGCGGGGGGAAAACTAGCGGGAGGGCCGGGAACACCGGGGAGCTGTTTTTT

V: TRBV7-9
D: NA
J: TRBJ1-5
size: few
CDR3: CASSGVGNQPQHF
DNA: TGTGCCAGCAGCGGTGTCGGGAATCAGCCCCAGCATTTT

V: TRBV7-2
D: NA
J: TRBJ2-3
size: NA
CDR3: CASSLQPGGTDTQYF
DNA: TGTGCCAGCAGCTTACAACCGGGGGGCACAGATACGCAGTATTTT

V: TRBV10-1
D: NA
J: TRBJ2-1
size: NA
CDR3: CASSESLAARQFF
DNA: TGCGCCAGCAGTGAGTCGTTGGCAGCTAGGCAGTTCTTC

V: TRBV5-1
D: NA
J: TRBJ1-4
size: NA
CDR3: CASSLGDSQGEKLFF
DNA: TGCGCCAGCAGCTTGGGAGACAGCCAGGGTGAAAAACTGTTTTTT

V: TRBV9
D: TRBD2
J: TRBJ2-1
size: NA
CDR3: CASSGTGTSGGNVYNEQFF
DNA: TGTGCCAGCAGTGGCACCGGGACTAGCGGGGGGAACGTATACAATGAGCAGTTCTTC

V: TRBV12-1
D: NA
J: TRBJ2-7
size: NA
CDR3: CARGPYEQYF
DNA: TGTGCCAGGGGGCCCTACGAGCAGTACTTC

V: TRBV5-1
D: TRBD1
J: TRBJ1-2
size: NA
CDR3: CASSQGQGKAFDGYTF
DNA: TGCGCCAGCAGCCAAGGACAGGGTAAAGCCTTCGATGGCTACACCTTC

V: TRBV21-1
D: NA
J: TRBJ2-1
size: NA
CDR3: CASSKEGLAVLYNEQFF
DNA: TGTGCCAGCAGCAAAGAGGGGCTAGCGGTCCTTTACAATGAGCAGTTCTTC